The rows below give T cell receptor beta chains drawn from one sample of a study of technical replicates of blood from several donors. The assay was immunoSEQ multiplex PCR, and TCRdb's table has in-frame clones only and misses some. Of roughly 82,000 clones in the sample, 96% are singletons; the top ten hold around 0.4%. The source material was T cells isolated from PBMCs. Every receptor here comes from a human donor in good health. The CDR3 runs from the conserved cysteine through the conserved F or W. Each record gives: J gene, V gene, CDR3 length, clone size, D gene, CDR3 protein, CDR3 DNA. The D gene is left open where the match is weak. Size is stated for part of the rows, as once, few or many counts, or as a class when the clone is expanded.

TRBJ2-7	TRBV7-9	14	NA	NA	CASSSVENPYEQYF	TGTGCCAGCAGCTCGGTGGAGAACCCCTACGAGCAGTACTTC
TRBJ2-5	TRBV5-1	12	NA	NA	CASSLARETQYF	TGCGCCAGCAGCTTGGCTCGGGAGACCCAGTACTTC
TRBJ2-5	TRBV13	15	once	NA	CASSLAGRAMEAQYF	TGTGCCAGCAGCTTAGCAGGACGGGCGATGGAGGCCCAGTACTTC
TRBJ2-1	TRBV5-1	16	NA	TRBD2	CASSLVGASGRDEQFF	TGCGCCAGCAGCTTGGTGGGTGCTAGCGGGAGGGATGAGCAGTTCTTC
TRBJ2-7	TRBV2	16	NA	TRBD2	CASSGDPSGGTYEQYF	TGTGCCAGCAGCGGGGACCCTAGCGGAGGGACCTACGAGCAGTACTTC
TRBJ1-1	TRBV6-5	11	NA	NA	CASSQRDEAFF	TGTGCCAGCAGCCAGAGGGATGAAGCTTTCTTT
TRBJ1-5	TRBV19	19	NA	NA	CASSDLTSWATAGNQPQHF	TGTGCCAGTAGTGACCTTACGAGTTGGGCCACAGCGGGCAATCAGCCCCAGCATTTT
TRBJ1-5	TRBV19	14	NA	TRBD1	CASSRDRVDQPQHF	TGTGCCAGTAGTCGGGACAGAGTAGATCAGCCCCAGCATTTT
TRBJ1-2	TRBV5-4	15	NA	NA	CASSWNIALIYGYTF	TGTGCCAGCAGCTGGAACATAGCACTAATCTATGGCTACACCTTC
TRBJ2-7	TRBV20-1	11	NA	TRBD1	CSVPRGREQYF	TGCAGTGTCCCCAGGGGGCGAGAGCAGTACTTC
TRBJ2-7	TRBV27	15	NA	TRBD1	CASNPGTGLFGEQYF	TGTGCCAGCAACCCCGGGACAGGGCTTTTCGGAGAGCAGTACTTC
TRBJ1-5	TRBV5-1	15	NA	TRBD1	CASSFGDRGDQPQHF	TGCGCCAGCAGCTTTGGAGACAGGGGCGATCAGCCCCAGCATTTT
TRBJ2-1	TRBV9	15	NA	NA	CASSVEELVYNEQFF	TGTGCCAGCAGCGTAGAGGAGTTGGTGTACAATGAGCAGTTCTTC
TRBJ1-1	TRBV28	12	NA	TRBD1	CASAGGRTEAFF	TGTGCCAGTGCAGGGGGCAGAACTGAAGCTTTCTTT
TRBJ2-1	TRBV10-2	14	NA	TRBD2	CASTLAGAYNEQFF	TGCGCCAGCACACTAGCGGGGGCCTACAATGAGCAGTTCTTC
TRBJ2-7	TRBV30	11	NA	NA	CAWKRGYEQYF	TGTGCCTGGAAACGGGGTTACGAGCAGTACTTC
TRBJ2-7	TRBV27	15	NA	NA	CASSSKPDSFYEQYF	TGTGCCAGCAGTTCAAAGCCGGACAGCTTCTACGAGCAGTACTTC
TRBJ2-7	TRBV19	14	few	TRBD1	CASSAGQGNYEQYF	TGTGCCAGTAGTGCGGGACAGGGGAACTACGAGCAGTACTTC
TRBJ2-7	TRBV28	13	NA	NA	CASMGHSSYEQYF	TGTGCCAGCATGGGGCACAGTTCCTACGAGCAGTACTTC
TRBJ2-1	TRBV6-1	17	NA	NA	CASSEAAGGNSYNEQFF	TGTGCCAGCAGTGAAGCCGCAGGGGGGAATTCCTACAATGAGCAGTTCTTC
TRBJ2-1	TRBV6-1	16	once	NA	CASSQGGTFSYNEQFF	TGTGCCAGCAGTCAAGGAGGGACTTTCTCCTACAATGAGCAGTTCTTC
TRBJ2-1	TRBV29-1	12	once	TRBD2	CSVGAGVNEQFF	TGCAGCGTTGGGGCGGGAGTTAATGAGCAGTTCTTC
TRBJ2-7	TRBV5-6	14	once	TRBD2	CASSPSGRSYEQYF	TGTGCCAGCAGCCCTAGCGGGAGATCCTACGAGCAGTACTTC
TRBJ2-7	TRBV19	14	NA	TRBD1	CASSNRGLGYEQYF	TGTGCCAGTAGTAACAGGGGGCTGGGGTACGAGCAGTACTTC
TRBJ2-3	TRBV6-5	12	NA	NA	CASSSRTDTQYF	TGTGCCAGCAGTTCCCGGACTGATACGCAGTATTTT
TRBJ1-1	TRBV7-9	16	NA	NA	CASSLDRRLENTEAFF	TGTGCCAGCAGCTTAGATCGACGGCTAGAGAACACTGAAGCTTTCTTT
TRBJ2-1	TRBV14	16	NA	TRBD1	CASSYTGTGSYNEQFF	TGTGCCAGCAGCTACACCGGGACAGGGAGCTACAATGAGCAGTTCTTC
TRBJ1-2	TRBV27	14	NA	TRBD1	CASALGQGIRGYTF	TGTGCCAGCGCCCTGGGACAGGGAATAAGGGGCTACACCTTC
TRBJ1-1	TRBV25-1	15	NA	NA	CASSEGKGGNSEAFF	TGTGCCAGCAGTGAAGGGAAAGGGGGTAACTCTGAAGCTTTCTTT